Following are 11 T cell receptor beta chains from one sample sequenced in a study of shared clonotypes between healthy human individuals. Sequenced by immunoSEQ multiplex PCR; TCRdb stores in-frame clones only, minus some. The table lists some 1,600,000 clones, under 99% of them singletons. The sequenced material came from naive CD4+ T cells sorted from blood. Subset of the sample: CD45RA+ positively selected. Receptors were obtained from a man under 40 in good health.

This clone was counted a single time. The chain is built from TRBV7-9 and TRBJ1-2, with TRBD1 matching over 7 bases. The CDR3 consists of 14 residues. V lost 4 bases, J lost 6 bases, and 8 bases stayed unmatched. Germline V gene data show CDR1 as SEHNR and CDR2 as FQNEAQ (reference sequence). CDR3 protein: CASSWIRGVDGYTF. CDR3 nucleotide sequence: TGTGCCAGCAGCTGGATCAGGGGGGTGGATGGCTACACCTTC.

This chain joins TRBV6-1 and TRBJ1-3; no clear D. The V and J ends lost 1 base and 8 bases respectively, with 9 bases between them. The CDR3 runs to 13 residues. The germline V gene has CDR1 MNHNS and CDR2 SASEGT. CDR3 sequence: CASSEEIGDTIYF. For the CDR3, the DNA is TGTGCCAGCAGTGAAGAAATCGGAGACACCATATATTTT.

The chain has TRBV27 and TRBJ2-4, with D perhaps matching TRBD2 (6 bases). The CDR3 covers 14 residues. Trimming shortened V by 6 bases and J by 0 bases, and 9 bases separated the two germline ends. Per germline, CDR1 MNHEY and CDR2 SMNVEV (reference sequence). The CDR3 loop is CASREAGAKNIQYF. CDR3 DNA: TGTGCCAGCAGAGAAGCGGGAGCCAAAAACATTCAGTACTTC.

This rearrangement joins TRBV11-2 to TRBJ2-4; tentative D call: TRBD1 (5 bases). This CDR3 has 15 residues. The ends were cut back, 5 bases at V and 6 bases at J, with 17 bases in the middle. Germline V lookup: CDR1 SGHAT, CDR2 FQNNGV. CDR3 bases: TGTGCCAGCAGCCCCCGCTTTAATCAGGGAAACATTCAGTACTTC. This translates into CASSPRFNQGNIQYF.

The CDR3 loop reads CASSLVGNYGYTF. The CDR3 DNA sequence: TGTGCCAGCAGCTTAGTGGGGAACTATGGCTACACCTTC. V and J are TRBV7-2 and TRBJ1-2, with D unresolved. Germline loops: CDR1 SGHTA, CDR2 FQGNSA. V was clipped by 1 base and J by 2 bases, with 5 bases between them. This CDR3 is built from 13 residues. Complete variable domain (other parts from reference TRBV7-2 and TRBJ1-2): GAGVSQSPSNKVTEKGKDVELRCDPISGHTALYWYRQSLGQGLEFLIYFQGNSAPDKSGLPSDRFSAERTGGSVSTLTIQRTQQEDSAVYLCASSLVGNYGYTFGSGTRLTVV.

The chain couples TRBV27 to TRBJ1-6; D might be TRBD1 (6 bases). V lost 5 bases to trimming and J lost 7 bases, with 15 bases between them. Germline V gene lookup returns CDR1 MNHEY and CDR2 SMNVEV (reference sequence). The CDR3 consists of 15 residues. The CDR3 coding sequence is TGTGCCAGCAGTCTCCTACAGGGTGGGAATTCACCCCTCCACTTT. Translation: CASSLLQGGNSPLHF.

This clone was seen only once. This chain uses TRBV5-1 with TRBJ1-5; unclear D gene. V lost 2 bases and J 8 bases, leaving 11 bases between the germline ends. The germline V gene has CDR1 SGHRS and CDR2 YFSETQ. This CDR3 has 13 residues. The CDR3: CASSFGPSEPQHF. The DNA of the CDR3 is TGCGCCAGCAGCTTCGGACCCTCTGAGCCCCAGCATTTT. Variable domain in full (rest from reference TRBV5-1 and TRBJ1-5): KAGVTQTPRYLIKTRGQQVTLSCSPISGHRSVSWYQQTPGQGLQFLFEYFSETQRNKGNFPGRFSGRQFSNSRSEMNVSTLELGDSALYLCASSFGPSEPQHFGDGTRLSIL.

CDR3 sequence: CASSTARSQETQYF. The DNA for the CDR3 is TGTGCCAGCAGCACCGCGCGATCCCAAGAGACCCAGTACTTC. The V call is TRBV7-9, the J call TRBJ2-5; D remains unclear. CDR3 length: 14 amino acids. Per germline, CDR1 SEHNR and CDR2 FQNEAQ (reference sequence). V was cut by 5 bases and J by 1 base, with 11 bases left in between.

In its sample, this clone was seen once. This chain joins TRBV20-1 and TRBJ2-1; D uncertain. Germline V gene lookup returns CDR1 DFQATT and CDR2 SNEGSKA (reference sequence). V was trimmed by 1 base and J by 10 bases, leaving 8 bases between them. This CDR3 contains 11 residues. CDR3 DNA sequence: TGCAGTGCTAGAGTCGGAGACGAGCAGTTCTTC. Its translation is CSARVGDEQFF.

This clone was observed once. This chain joins TRBV18 and TRBJ2-5; D not resolved. TRBJ2-7 matches the DNA end more closely, so the J call is doubtful. The length of the CDR3 is 15 residues. Per the germline V gene, CDR1 is KGHSH and CDR2 is LQKENI. The CDR3 DNA follows: TGTGCCAGCTCACCACCATCCCGTGCCCCCTACGAGCAGTACTTC. Translated, it gives CASSPPSRAPYEQYF.

The genes are TRBV9 and TRBJ2-5; D is perhaps TRBD1 (5 bases). The CDR3 loop spans 14 amino acids. The V end lost 4 bases, the J end lost 2 bases, and 12 bases lay between the germline ends. Germline V lookup: CDR1 SGDLS, CDR2 YYNGEE. CDR3 bases: TGTGCCAGCAGCCTGGGGCCGAATCAAGAGACCCAGTACTTC. This sequence encodes CASSLGPNQETQYF.